This T cell receptor (beta chain) was profiled in a study of cytomegalovirus exposure and HLA in healthy donors (dated by TCRdb to about 2017). In terms of the full investigation: According to an earlier analysis of 587 of the donors, about 179 million T cells yielded approximately 120 million unique TCR beta sequences and 276 Gb of sequence data. Four to six DR-DQ haplotypes were handled as single units for association and clustering, since linkage in the cohort was strong. The number of typed donors differed by locus: about 620-640 for A, B, C, DRB1 and DQB1; 500 to 550 for DQA1; roughly 600 for DPA1; and around 490 for DPB1. High-throughput TCR immunosequencing, statistical association of individual TCRs with disease status, and machine learning were combined to predict cytomegalovirus infection status. The genetic ancestry cluster associated with self-reported Caucasian donors included 81% of the 398 genotyped donors. An early release that covered about 640 HLA-typed donors contained around 300 gigabases of sequencing data and tens of millions of unique TCR sequences. A later analysis re-examined previously published TCR beta repertoires from 500 to 700 donors and added high-resolution HLA genotyping to investigate patterns of TCR occurrence. Rather than drawing on any new phenotypic data, the later analysis identified candidate immune exposures from TCR beta sequences and the way those sequences occurred across donors. A later genetic analysis took genome-wide SNP genotypes for about 55% of the 666 donors and used that subset as a discovery cohort. The study aimed to test whether signatures of past pathogen exposure could be identified by cataloging public T cell receptors. To decide whether each TCR beta V gene segment behaved as functional or pseudogenic, an earlier analysis of some 540 of the donors relied on high-throughput TCR beta sequencing. Among under 450 genotyped donors of the cohort, an average of roughly 240,000 unique TCR beta nucleotide sequences were sequenced per donor, roughly 20% of them non-productive. Every discovery cohort repertoire had been produced on one sequencing platform. The study profiled the T cell repertoires of 500 to 800 subjects by immunosequencing and related them to cytomegalovirus serostatus. Besides the first cohort of about 730 subjects, a separate validation cohort made up of around 120 different subjects was used. HLA typing covered class I and class II loci at four-digit resolution. Donor age, sex, ethnicity and CMV serostatus were collected together with the repertoire data.

Receptors were amplified or captured by the immunoSEQ multiplex PCR assay. For the multiplex PCR, a mixture combining 60 forward primers for TCR Vbeta segments and 13 reverse primers for TCR Jbeta segments was used. The CDR3 region of rearranged TCR beta genes was amplified from genomic DNA by a multiplex PCR assay. Amplified TCR beta libraries were sequenced as 87-base-pair reads on the Illumina HiSeq System. From the authors' description of their analysis: Across the 700 or so repertoires, a later analysis counted 75 million to 90 million unique TCR beta chains, 9.5 million to 13 million of which were shared by at least two donors. A nearest-neighbor algorithm error-corrected the raw reads and collapsed the reads into unique sequences, merging closely related sequences to remove PCR and sequencing errors. V, D and J gene segments were assigned by aligning CDR3 sequences to IMGT reference sequences. Each retained sequence needed at least a six-nucleotide match to both a V gene segment and a J gene segment. Rearrangements were called productive when the CDR3 lacked stop codons and stayed in frame with V and J; all others were non-productive. CDR3 was defined by IMGT convention, running from the second conserved V-encoded cysteine to the conserved J-encoded phenylalanine. In an earlier analysis of roughly 580 of the donors, sequences lacking an unambiguous match to a single V gene segment were excluded. An earlier analysis of fewer than 650 of the donors classified V segments as functional when productive rearrangements were above 56.7% and as segregating when the standard deviation between donors was above 5%. To diagnose cytomegalovirus status from the catalog of TCR beta chain sequences, a statistical classification framework was built. V and J gene assignment, in a later analysis, came from comparing TCR nucleotide sequences with IMGT/GENE-DB human TR gene sequences. In a later analysis, CDR3 sequences and most-parsimonious VDJ recombination scenarios were assigned using the TCRdist pipeline. In a later analysis, each TCR beta chain was defined by its CDR3 amino acid sequence together with its V-gene family, and reads lacking a unique V-gene family were excluded. In a later analysis, a few hundred highly shared, low-generation-probability nucleotide sequences were removed to address suspected cross-contamination and a sequencing artifact. In a later analysis, a clonal expansion index was calculated for each public chain from normalized within-repertoire ranks of inferred template counts. In a later analysis, generation probabilities were computed using a VDJ recombination model fitted to out-of-frame rearrangements, and the results were checked against IGoR. Hypergeometric tests were used in a later analysis to score TCR-TCR, TCR-HLA and TCR-CMV co-occurrence, with a repertoire-size bias correction applied to the TCR pairs. In a later analysis, false discovery rates were estimated by permuting HLA or CMV assignments 20 times. A later analysis grouped co-occurring TCRs with DBSCAN, adding TCRdist sequence similarity when clustering within HLA-allele-positive subsets. Repertoires with fewer than 30,000 or more than 120,000 public chains were left out of co-occurrence clustering, as were a handful of repertoires with anomalous nucleotide sharing. Imported from immuneACCESS, the table was reduced by TCRdb to in-frame sequences with V and J called. These copies leave out some clones; in studies compared against another copy, an unresolved V gene accounts for under half, and the cause of the remainder is not known. V and J calls and clone size are copied from that table; D and trimming were computed from the DNA. For this sample the table gives 130,000 or so clones, of which around 75% were detected only once. The ten largest clones capture 2% to 2.5% of the sample.

What the authors observed across the whole study: In an earlier analysis of approximately 590 of the donors, most TCR beta V segments were observed in productive rearrangements about 87% or about 30% of the time, broadly matching IMGT annotations. When HLA alleles, especially DR and DQ, strongly co-occurred, attributing TCR associations to individual alleles was difficult. Immune exposure information for the cohort was limited to CMV serostatus. A further reported finding was that TCR beta sequences accurately predicted the HLA-A and HLA-B alleles for most subjects in the first cohort. In vitro tests confirmed that three of the cytomegalovirus-associated TCR beta chains recognize cytomegalovirus antigens. In a later analysis, HLA-associated TCR beta chains showed more clonal expansion and lower generation probabilities than non-associated chains that were equally common. A later genetic analysis reported fewer N-insertions in productive TCRs among donors in an Asian-associated ancestry cluster than the roughly 650-donor mean. Seventeen rarely observed V segments, including chromosome 9 orphons, were excluded from the earlier analysis of a few hundred of the donors because counts were too low. It was suggested by the authors that the approach could potentially be generalized to other disease states and immunological phenotypes. According to a later analysis, most CMV-associated TCR beta chains appeared to be HLA-restricted, and the HLA associations seemed to be driven largely by CMV exposure. Several of the top co-occurrence clusters appeared to be linked to parvovirus B19, influenza, CMV and Epstein-Barr virus, according to a later analysis. Across donors, most TCR sequences were observed very rarely, whereas some public TCRs were present in many individuals. A total of roughly 160 TCR beta chains were listed by the study as associated with cytomegalovirus. Specific HLA alleles were associated with 15,000 to 20,000 TCR beta sequences at a false discovery rate of 0.05 in a later analysis. Cytomegalovirus status was reported to be diagnosed by the classifier with high specificity and sensitivity in both the original and validation cohorts. Linkage disequilibrium might explain the correlated functional status among segregating V segments, but an unknown experimental factor could not be ruled out. A later analysis found that TCR association rates varied across HLA loci, with DRB1 alleles showing the most associated TCRs and HLA-C alleles the fewest. This cohort had only TCR beta chains sequenced, and the lack of alpha or paired-chain data limited which features could be detected. V-gene and J-gene trimming of TCR beta chains was associated with a missense DCLRE1C variant in a later genetic analysis, and the association was replicated in an independent cohort. HLA typing was unavailable for some donors at each locus, so association tests used only the typed subset. Some IMGT-functional V segments, including TRBV6-2 and TRBV6-3, could not be told apart with the 87-base-pair reads, so those segments were excluded. A group of highly shared sequence variants was considered likely to be a technical artifact of the sequencing pipeline. Presence/absence analyses assumed roughly uniform sequencing depth across donors, an assumption that may not hold.

Turning to this clone: Its antigen is not yet known. The junction shows a germline mismatch at one end, possibly a read error.

For CDR1 and CDR2, the germline V gene lists MDHEN and SYDVKM. Counted from cysteine to phenylalanine, this CDR3 has 15 amino acids. The retained sequence is limited to the CDR3, 45 bases, with the frame set at the first base. The cohort was made up of under 800 healthy bone marrow donors. Cohort members were all nominally healthy when sampled, although unrecorded immune exposures were likely present. The donor tested CMV seronegative, placing the donor among the 352 seronegative members of the cohort. Every donor gave a peripheral blood sample, and the peripheral blood mononuclear cells from that sample were used for TCR beta sequencing. Genomic DNA extraction from the blood cell samples was performed with the Qiagen DNeasy Blood Extraction Kit.

Recombination linked TRBV28 to TRBJ2-3, with 11 bases in between that match TRBD2. The TCR sequence derives from a man aged 30-40 years in good health and CMV-seronegative. The sequenced material came from PBMCs. CDR3 loop: CASILAGGPRDTQYF. At the DNA level, the sequence is TGTGCCAGCATTTTAGCGGGGGGGCCGCGAGATACGCAGTATTTT.